These 2 T cell receptor beta chains originate from one sample sequenced in a study of post-analysis software for immune sequencing data. Study outcomes and limitations: TRBV5-6, TRBV5-1 and TRBV20-1 were among a few TRBV segments more frequent in patients than controls.

These receptors lack a known antigen. cDNA libraries of TCR beta carried unique molecular identifiers. Using its own MiXCR run on the PCR reads, TCRdb lists one record per CDR3 protein. The data show roughly 650,000 distinct CDR3 sequences, with approximately 59% seen just once and roughly 12% held by the top ten. Sequencing was carried out using blood. The receptors originated from a girl aged 2 to 9 with multiple sclerosis.

This clonotype was seen a handful of times. CDR3: CAISESTSANYEQYF. The CDR3 DNA follows: TGTGCCATCAGTGAGTCTACTAGCGCGAACTACGAGCAGTACTTC. This rearrangement joins TRBV10-3 to TRBJ2-7, with 7 bases fitting TRBD2. J lost 3 bases, V lost 0 bases, and 5 bases had no gene match. Germline V CDR1 and CDR2: ENHRY, SYGVKD. The CDR3 runs 15 residues.

V usage is TRBV20-1 and J usage is TRBJ2-5; D might be TRBD1 or TRBD2, each matching 5 bases. There are 15 residues in the CDR3. From germline, CDR1 is DFQATT and CDR2 SNEGSKA (reference sequence). The V gene lost 3 bases and the J gene lost 4 bases, with 18 bases spanning the gap. The CDR3 loop reads CSASRDRSQRETQYF. In nucleotides, the CDR3 is TGCAGTGCTAGCCGGGACCGCTCCCAACGAGAGACCCAGTACTTC.